The rows below give T cell receptor beta chains drawn from one sample of a study of cytomegalovirus exposure and HLA in healthy donors. This table comes from immunoSEQ multiplex PCR, and its TCRdb copy is limited to in-frame clones, with some not included. The table includes 150,000 or so clones, approximately 80% detected once. The sequencing sample was made of PBMCs. The receptors derive from a man aged 25 to 40 in good health and CMV-seropositive. The conserved cysteine and the conserved F or W are not part of the CDR3 here. The order of the fields is CDR3 protein, V gene, J gene.

CDR3: ASPNEAGDPLRGYT
V: TRBV6-6
J: TRBJ1-2

CDR3: ASSPRTDDTQY
V: TRBV18
J: TRBJ2-3

CDR3: ASSDVTRNYGYT
V: TRBV2
J: TRBJ1-2

CDR3: ASSFTGEETQY
V: TRBV11-2
J: TRBJ2-5

CDR3: ASGTSGPEQY
V: TRBV28
J: TRBJ2-7

CDR3: ASSLAQVTPTEAF
V: TRBV5-4
J: TRBJ1-1

CDR3: ASSPRVPNWSTEAF
V: TRBV18
J: TRBJ1-1

CDR3: ASSLDLSGANVLT
V: TRBV5-4
J: TRBJ2-6

CDR3: ASSPLENTEAF
V: TRBV18
J: TRBJ1-1

CDR3: ASSEGIWDRGPRGTEAF
V: TRBV6-1
J: TRBJ1-1

CDR3: ASAGQGIGRSPLH
V: TRBV2
J: TRBJ1-6